What follows are 21 T cell receptor beta chains derived from one specimen sequenced in a study of shared clonotypes between healthy human individuals. Repertoires were generated with immunoSEQ multiplex PCR, while TCRdb's copy carries only in-frame clones and drops some. The sample lists a few million clones, roughly 95% seen once, with around 0.13% in the top ten. Material for sequencing was naive CD4+ T cells sorted from blood. Subset given: CD45RA+ positively selected. These receptors all stem from a man aged 18 to 29 in good health.

On this clone: This sample also contains other DNA sequences that code for the same CDR3. V usage is TRBV18 and J usage is TRBJ1-1; D is unclear. The CDR3 contains 14 residues. V dropped 0 bases and J dropped 2 bases, with 7 bases sitting between them. Per germline, CDR1 KGHSH and CDR2 LQKENI. CDR3 sequence: CASSPPGKNTEAFF. The CDR3 region has the DNA TGTGCCAGCTCACCACCCGGAAAAAACACTGAAGCTTTCTTT.

As to this clone: Mismatch with germline at one junction end may stem from a read error. The chain couples TRBV10-3 to TRBJ1-4, with D possibly TRBD1 on 5 matching bases. Germline V gives CDR1 ENHRY, CDR2 SYGVKD. The CDR3 is 13 amino acids. The CDR3 loop reads CAISDRAKEKLFF. CDR3 nucleotide sequence: TGTGCCATCAGTGACAGGGCTAAAGAAAAACTGTTTTTT.

The J gene is TRBJ2-4, the V gene TRBV11-2; D unresolved. CDR1 and CDR2 from the germline V gene are SGHAT and FQNNGV. The V end was cut by 1 base, the J end by 0 bases, with 10 bases between. CDR3 length: 16 residues. This CDR3 is CASSLGQLLAKNIQYF. CDR3 nucleotides: TGTGCCAGCAGCTTAGGCCAGCTGCTAGCCAAAAACATTCAGTACTTC.

The chain couples TRBV5-4 to TRBJ1-2, with 8 bases fitting TRBD1. Germline CDR1 is SGHNT and CDR2 is YYREEE (reference sequence). V was clipped by 4 bases and J by 2 bases; unmatched bases: 4. There are 14 residues in the CDR3. The CDR3 coding sequence is TGTGCCAGCAGCCCGGGACAGGTCAACTATGGCTACACCTTC. Its protein is CASSPGQVNYGYTF.

Regarding this clone: Other DNA variants within this sample encode the same CDR3. The V and J genes are TRBV11-1 and TRBJ2-5; the match to TRBD2 covers 9 bases. The J segment lost 2 bases and the V segment lost 2 bases, leaving 3 bases of the junction unmatched. The CDR3 contains 15 residues. CDR1 and CDR2 from the germline V gene are SGHAT and FQDESV (reference sequence). CDR3 nucleotide sequence: TGTGCCAGCAGCTTAAGTAGCGGGGGACAAGAGACCCAGTACTTC. Translating it yields CASSLSSGGQETQYF. Full variable domain (missing parts from reference TRBV11-1 and TRBJ2-5): EAEVAQSPRYKITEKSQAVAFWCDPISGHATLYWYRQILGQGPELLVQFQDESVVDDSQLPKDRFSAERLKGVDSTLKIQPAELGDSAMYLCASSLSSGGQETQYFGPGTRLLVL.

J is TRBJ1-1 and V is TRBV9; possibly TRBD1 for D (6 bases). The CDR3 has 13 amino acids. V was pared by 0 bases and J by 11 bases, with 14 bases between. From germline, CDR1 is SGDLS and CDR2 YYNGEE. CDR3 sequence (DNA): TGTGCCAGCAGCGTAGGGGCAGGGGCAACGGCTTTCTTT. Translated, it gives CASSVGAGATAFF.

The J gene is TRBJ2-7, the V gene TRBV5-1; no reliable D call. CDR1 SGHRS and CDR2 YFSETQ come from the germline V gene. The CDR3 length is 11 residues. The V end was cut by 4 bases, the J end by 3 bases, with 5 bases between. The CDR3 region is CASSADYEQYF. CDR3 bases: TGCGCCAGCAGCGCGGACTACGAGCAGTACTTC.

This clone turned up a few times. This sample includes further DNA sequences coding for the same CDR3. The chain carries TRBV5-1 and TRBJ2-1; 8 bases agree with TRBD2. Germline V gene lookup returns CDR1 SGHRS and CDR2 YFSETQ. The V segment lost 0 bases and the J segment 2 bases; nucleotides outside the gene matches: 1. The CDR3 extends over 15 amino acids. In DNA form, the CDR3 reads TGCGCCAGCAGCTTGGCACTAGCGGCCTACAATGAGCAGTTCTTC. Translation: CASSLALAAYNEQFF.

The chain carries TRBV18 and TRBJ2-3; 8 nucleotides agree with TRBD2. With 0 bases clipped from V and 4 bases from J, the junction kept 6 bases outside the gene matches. This CDR3 has 16 amino acids. Germline V gene data show CDR1 as KGHSH and CDR2 as LQKENI. Here the CDR3 DNA reads TGTGCCAGCTCACCACCGACGGGAGGGCCTTCAGATACGCAGTATTTT. It encodes CASSPPTGGPSDTQYF.

The chain is built from TRBV29-1 and TRBJ1-1, with a weak D call TRBD1 (5 bases). CDR3 length equals 14 residues. Trimming cost V 4 bases and J 6 bases, with 18 bases left between them. Germline V lookup: CDR1 SQVTM, CDR2 ANQGSEA. The CDR3 loop reads CSVVPSRGGAEAFF. The CDR3, as DNA: TGCAGCGTTGTACCCTCAAGGGGTGGCGCTGAAGCTTTCTTT.

V is TRBV7-9 and J is TRBJ2-1; no firm D call. Germline lookup yields CDR1 SEHNR and CDR2 FQNEAQ (reference sequence). V lost 5 bases to trimming and J lost 0 bases, with 11 bases between them. The CDR3 sequence is 15 residues long. CDR3 sequence (DNA): TGTGCCAGCAGCCGCCTGCTAGACTCCTACAATGAGCAGTTCTTC. It is translated as CASSRLLDSYNEQFF.

CDR3 nucleotide sequence: TGTGCCAGCAGAGGGGGCCGGGAGAGGCGGAGTGGCTACACCTTC. It encodes CASRGGRERRSGYTF. The genes are TRBV21-1 and TRBJ1-2; the table gives TRBD1 as D, unverified against the DNA. TRBV21-1 is designated a pseudogene. The CDR3 covers 15 residues.

The rearrangement uses TRBV6-1 and TRBJ1-1; possible D gene TRBD1, 6 bases. Germline CDR1 and CDR2: MNHNS and SASEGT. The CDR3 totals 14 residues. Trimming shortened V by 2 bases and J by 6 bases, and 13 bases separated the two germline ends. CDR3 sequence: CASSEKYRAPEAFF. CDR3 nucleotide sequence: TGTGCCAGCAGTGAAAAGTACAGGGCGCCTGAAGCTTTCTTT.

The rearrangement links TRBV30 to TRBJ1-6, with TRBD1 as a possible D gene (6 bases). The germline gives CDR1 GTSNPN, CDR2 SVGIG (reference sequence). CDR3 length equals 14 residues. The CDR3 here is CALSSSGANSPLHF. CDR3 sequence (DNA): TGTGCTTTATCCTCCTCGGGGGCCAATTCACCCCTCCACTTT.

The V and J genes are TRBV11-3 and TRBJ2-1; no clear D. Between the trimmed V and J ends, which lost 2 bases and 0 bases, there was a span of 8 bases. The CDR3 consists of 15 residues. CDR1 and CDR2 (germline): SGHNT, YENEEA. CDR3 bases: TGTGCCAGCAGCTTAATCCCCAGCTCCTACAATGAGCAGTTCTTC. This gives the protein CASSLIPSSYNEQFF.

This CDR3 reads CASGGPNTGELFF. The CDR3 nucleotides are TGTGCCAGCGGGGGCCCGAACACCGGGGAGCTGTTTTTT. The gene calls are TRBV6-4 and TRBJ2-2; TRBD1 might be the D (6 bases). V lost 8 bases and J 0 bases, leaving 7 bases between the germline ends. The CDR3 runs to 13 residues. The germline V gene has CDR1 MRHNA and CDR2 SNTAGT.

A word on this clone: Other nucleotide sequences from this sample produce the same CDR3. The genes are TRBV7-2 and TRBJ1-2, with 7 nucleotides matching TRBD1. The CDR3 runs to 13 residues. V trimming: 5 bases; J trimming: 7 bases; junction bases outside the gene matches: 7. Germline CDR1 and CDR2: SGHTA and FQGNSA. The CDR3 sequence is CASSLDRVGGYTF. CDR3 in DNA: TGTGCCAGCAGCCTAGACAGGGTGGGTGGCTACACCTTC.

The chain links TRBV2 to TRBJ2-5, with a weak D call TRBD1 (6 bases). Germline V gene lookup returns CDR1 SNHLY and CDR2 FYNNEI. CDR3 size: 17 residues. V lost 4 bases to trimming and J lost 5 bases, with 23 bases between them. The CDR3 DNA sequence: TGTGCCAGCAGTGCTCTTTGGACAGCTGACGCCAGGGAGACCCAGTACTTC. This sequence encodes CASSALWTADARETQYF.

The rearrangement joins TRBV6-5 to TRBJ2-5; a weak D match, TRBD1 (6 bases). This CDR3 region has 15 residues. Germline CDR1 reads MNHEY; CDR2 reads SVGAGI. The ends were cut back, 6 bases at V and 5 bases at J, with 19 bases in the middle. The CDR3 loop is CASRRKQGVWETQYF. DNA of the CDR3: TGTGCCAGCAGGAGGAAACAGGGAGTTTGGGAGACCCAGTACTTC.

This clone came up once. The chain combines TRBV5-6 with TRBJ2-7; D perhaps matches TRBD2 (6 bases). The germline CDR1 and CDR2 sequences are SGHDT and YYEEEE. CDR3 length: 14 residues. The V gene lost 3 bases and the J gene lost 0 bases, with 10 bases spanning the gap. The DNA of the CDR3 is TGTGCCAGCAGCTCGGCGGGGAGCTCCTACGAGCAGTACTTC. Its translation: CASSSAGSSYEQYF. Full variable domain (rest looked up from reference TRBV5-6 and TRBJ2-7): DAGVTQSPTHLIKTRGQQVTLRCSPKSGHDTVSWYQQALGQGPQFIFQYYEEEERQRGNFPDRFSGHQFPNYSSELNVNALLLGDSALYLCASSSAGSSYEQYFGPGTRLTVT.

The rearrangement uses TRBV2 and TRBJ1-1, with D unresolved. Trimming took 4 bases from V and 2 from J, leaving 8 bases between them. CDR3 length: 13 amino acids. Germline CDR1 is SNHLY and CDR2 is FYNNEI. The CDR3 here is CASSVATNTEAFF. The CDR3 DNA is TGTGCCAGCAGTGTCGCGACAAACACTGAAGCTTTCTTT.